The next 15 T cell receptor beta chains were all read from a single sample in a study of T-cell reconstitution after alpha-beta-depleted transplantation in children. Unique molecular identifiers were incorporated when the TCRbeta library was constructed. TCRdb independently ran MiXCR on the PCR reads; one entry per CDR3 protein. The repertoire includes approximately 1,000,000 distinct CDR3 sequences, roughly 29% of them detected once, and around 30% sits in the top ten. The sequences come from PBMCs, mostly from graft donor cells, collected 360 days after TCRalphabeta/CD19-depleted stem cell transplant. Receptors were obtained from a boy under three years old who had a stem cell transplant for SCID, so the T cells may come from the graft donor.

The V and J genes are TRBV30 and TRBJ2-1; D is undetermined. This CDR3 contains 13 residues. Trimming removed 5 bases at V and 8 bases at J, with 16 bases between. Germline CDR1 GTSNPN, CDR2 SVGIG (reference sequence). The CDR3 loop reads CAWQTSIRHEQFF. The DNA for the CDR3 is TGTGCCTGGCAGACAAGTATCCGGCATGAGCAGTTCTTC.

This clonotype came up a few times. The rearrangement links TRBV10-3 to TRBJ2-7, with a possible D match to TRBD2 (6 bases). Trimming stripped 6 bases from V and 9 bases from J, with 18 bases between. The CDR3 spans 13 residues. Germline CDR1 ENHRY, CDR2 SYGVKD. The DNA for the CDR3 is TGTGCCATCAGGCCGGGAGATGAAGGTCGGCAGTACTTC. This translates into CAIRPGDEGRQYF.

Only a few counts were recorded for this clonotype. The CDR3 region is CASSQEGPGMNTEAFF. CDR3 DNA sequence: TGTGCCAGCAGCCAAGAGGGTCCGGGGATGAACACTGAAGCTTTCTTT. This chain connects TRBV4-2 to TRBJ1-1; no firm D call. In germline, CDR1 is LGHNA, CDR2 YNFKEQ. The V end lost 0 bases, the J end lost 0 bases, and 11 bases lay between the germline ends. The CDR3 is 16 residues long.

This clonotype was seen a few times. The chain employs TRBV12-3 or TRBV12-4 and TRBJ2-1; 8 bases line up with TRBD2. Trimming cost V 1 base and J 6 bases; bases outside gene matches: 5. CDR3 length: 15 residues. The CDR3 loop reads CASSLGWTSLNEQFF. CDR3 nucleotides: TGTGCCAGCAGTTTAGGCTGGACTAGCCTCAATGAGCAGTTCTTC.

The gene calls are TRBV5-1 and TRBJ2-7; TRBD1 matches at 8 bases. CDR3 size: 15 residues. Looked up from germline, CDR1 is SGHRS and CDR2 is YFSETQ. Trimming removed 3 bases from V and 2 bases from J; junction bases left unmatched: 7. This chain's CDR3 is CASSSQGVGAYEQYF. The CDR3 DNA follows: TGCGCCAGCAGCTCACAGGGGGTAGGCGCCTACGAGCAGTACTTC.

This clonotype was detected a few times. This chain uses TRBV10-3 with TRBJ1-1, with D possibly being TRBD1 (5 bases). The germline gives CDR1 ENHRY, CDR2 SYGVKD. This CDR3 spans 13 amino acids. Between the trimmed V and J ends, which lost 5 bases and 6 bases, there was a span of 13 bases. CDR3 sequence (DNA): TGTGCCATCAGTACGGGGGGGTTCTCTGAAGCTTTCTTT. It specifies CAISTGGFSEAFF.

This clonotype was seen more than once but under ten times. This chain uses TRBV20-1 with TRBJ2-7; 9 bases match TRBD1. The V gene end was trimmed by 3 bases and the J gene end by 5 bases; junction bases not matched to a gene: 5. This CDR3 has 13 amino acids. CDR1 DFQATT and CDR2 SNEGSKA come from the germline V gene (reference sequence). This CDR3 reads CSASLTGGDEQYF. CDR3 in DNA: TGCAGTGCTAGCCTGACAGGGGGTGACGAGCAGTACTTC.

This clonotype has only a few counts. This chain uses TRBV12-3 or TRBV12-4 with TRBJ1-1; 7 positions agree with TRBD1. CDR3 length equals 16 residues. The junction had 20 bases not matched to a gene; V was cut back by 6 bases and J by 10 bases. This chain's CDR3 is CASSTDKTGQGMGAFF. In DNA, the CDR3 is TGTGCCAGCAGCACCGATAAGACAGGGCAGGGGATGGGAGCTTTCTTT.

The V gene is TRBV20-1, the J gene TRBJ1-5; D not resolved. The CDR3 loop spans 13 amino acids. Germline lookup yields CDR1 DFQATT and CDR2 SNEGSKA (reference sequence). V was shortened by 7 bases and J by 1 base, with 11 bases between the two germline ends. The DNA for the CDR3 is TGCAGTGTTATATTGGGGAGCAATCAGCCCCAGCATTTT. Residues: CSVILGSNQPQHF.

The chain links TRBV7-2 to TRBJ2-3; D possibly corresponds to TRBD2 (6 bases). The CDR3 contains 17 residues. V lost 4 bases and J 6 bases, leaving 23 bases between the germline ends. Germline V gives CDR1 SGHTA, CDR2 FQGNSA. The CDR3 region is CASSSRGSSRRGDTQYF. CDR3 DNA sequence: TGTGCCAGCAGCTCCCGCGGTAGTAGCCGGCGGGGCGATACGCAGTATTTT.

A few counts support this clonotype. The chain is built from TRBV6-2 or TRBV6-3 and TRBJ1-1; D might be TRBD1 (6 bases). CDR3 length: 11 residues. CDR1 MNHEY and CDR2 SVGEGT come from the germline V gene. V dropped 6 bases and J dropped 7 bases, with 9 bases sitting between them. In DNA, the CDR3 is TGTGCCAGCAGAGACAGGAATGAAGCTTTCTTT. It is translated as CASRDRNEAFF.

This clonotype has a single count. The chain links TRBV5-1 to TRBJ2-1, with 7 nucleotides matching TRBD2. Unmatched junction bases numbered 9, after V lost 2 bases and J lost 10 bases. The germline gives CDR1 SGHRS, CDR2 YFSETQ. The CDR3 is 14 residues long. CDR3 sequence: CASSFGGGRREQFF. CDR3 DNA: TGCGCCAGCAGCTTCGGCGGGGGTCGAAGGGAGCAGTTCTTC.

The CDR3 here is CGGGPGANVLTF. CDR3 DNA sequence: TGTGGGGGGGGACCTGGGGCCAACGTCCTGACTTTC. V usage is TRBV7-9 and J usage is TRBJ2-6; 7 bases agree with TRBD2. The germline gives CDR1 SEHNR, CDR2 FQNEAQ (reference sequence). The CDR3 consists of 12 residues.

This clonotype was seen just once. The chain joins TRBV19 to TRBJ2-1; 8 nucleotides agree with TRBD1. V lost 9 bases to trimming and J lost 8 bases; unmatched junction nucleotides: 12. CDR1 and CDR2 from the germline V gene are LNHDA and SQIVND (reference sequence). The CDR3 is made up of 14 amino acids. This CDR3 is CASVDRANLDEQFF. The CDR3, as DNA: TGTGCCAGCGTGGACAGGGCTAATCTCGATGAGCAGTTCTTC. The complete variable domain, with remaining parts taken from reference TRBV19 and TRBJ2-1, reads DGGITQSPKYLFRKEGQNVTLSCEQNLNHDAMYWYRQDPGQGLRLIYYSQIVNDFQKGDIAEGYSVSREKKESFPLTVTSAQKNPTAFYLCASVDRANLDEQFFGPGTRLTVL.

V usage is TRBV5-1 and J usage is TRBJ1-2, with D unclear. Deletions cut 0 bases from V and 4 bases from J, with 10 bases between. CDR1 is SGHRS and CDR2 is YFSETQ in the germline V gene. The CDR3 contains 14 residues. The CDR3 is CASSLVTGSYGYTF. The CDR3 DNA reads TGCGCCAGCAGCTTGGTCACGGGGAGCTATGGCTACACCTTC.